These 10 T cell receptor beta chains came from one sample sequenced in a study of T cell responses to AZD1222 COVID-19 vaccine. The method was immunoSEQ multiplex PCR; TCRdb's version includes in-frame clones alone and lacks a portion of them. The sample yields 150,000 to 180,000 clones, about 90% seen once. Source: peripheral blood, taken on day 0 of MenACWY control vaccination. These receptors were obtained from an adult in good health.

The rearrangement links TRBV23-1 to TRBJ2-7, with D perhaps TRBD1 (5 bases). TRBV23-1 is designated an ORF whose function remains uncertain. The CDR3 contains 14 residues. V was trimmed by 4 bases and J by 2 bases, leaving 12 bases between them. For the CDR3, the DNA is TGCGCCAGCAGTCCCGGACACCAAGCCTACGAGCAGTACGTC. Translating gives CASSPGHQAYEQYV.

The genes are TRBV5-6 and TRBJ1-2; D unresolved. There are 13 residues in the CDR3. Germline CDR1 SGHDT, CDR2 YYEEEE. Between the trimmed V and J ends, which lost 4 bases and 7 bases, there was a span of 14 bases. The DNA of the CDR3 is TGTGCCAGCAGCCCTTCGGGGAAAGGTGGCTACACCTTC. Translation gives CASSPSGKGGYTF.

V gene TRBV7-6 combines with J gene TRBJ2-5; 8 bases are a match to TRBD2. The V gene's germline CDR1 is SGHVS and CDR2 FNYEAQ. Germline trimming cut 4 bases from V and 5 bases from J; bases unmatched to any gene: 18. The CDR3 loop spans 18 amino acids. The CDR3 DNA sequence: TGTGCCAGCAGCTCGCCCCCCGGGACTAGTAGGGTGTGGGAGACCCAGTACTTC. Translated, it gives CASSSPPGTSRVWETQYF.

The rearrangement uses TRBV2 and TRBJ1-1; a possible D gene is TRBD1 (6 bases). V was cut by 6 bases and J by 0 bases, with 8 bases left in between. The CDR3 has 13 residues. The germline V gene encodes CDR1 SNHLY and CDR2 FYNNEI. CDR3 sequence (DNA): TGTGCCAGCAGCGGGGACATGAACACTGAAGCTTTCTTT. It yields the protein CASSGDMNTEAFF.

This clone came up once. V is TRBV28 and J is TRBJ1-2; 7 bases are a match to TRBD1. The CDR3 is made up of 18 amino acids. V shed 6 bases, J shed 1 base, and the junction held 17 bases outside the gene matches. Germline CDR1 is MDHEN and CDR2 is SYDVKM. The CDR3 DNA is TGTGCCAGCAGCCCGACAGGGTCGCATGGTGTGGGTAACTATGGCTACACCTTC. Its protein product is CASSPTGSHGVGNYGYTF.

The chain couples TRBV14 to TRBJ2-1; D possibly corresponds to TRBD2 (5 bases). The CDR3 covers 16 residues. V dropped 4 bases and J dropped 3 bases, with 16 bases sitting between them. Germline V gene data show CDR1 as SGHDN and CDR2 as FVKESK. In nucleotides, the CDR3 is TGTGCCAGCAGCCTAAGACGGGGTCTCAACTACAATGAGCAGTTCTTC. It encodes CASSLRRGLNYNEQFF.

The chain uses TRBV7-9 and TRBJ2-7; D is unclear. V was cut by 3 bases and J by 2 bases, with 14 bases left in between. Germline CDR1 and CDR2: SEHNR and FQNEAQ (reference sequence). The CDR3 sequence is 15 residues long. The CDR3 DNA is TGTGCCAGCAGCTTTACCCTGACTCCTACCTACGAGCAGTACTTC. It specifies CASSFTLTPTYEQYF. Looking up the rest from reference TRBV7-9 and TRBJ2-7 gives the full variable domain: DTGVSQNPRHKITKRGQNVTFRCDPISEHNRLYWYRQTLGQGPEFLTYFQNEAQLEKSRLLSDRFSAERPKGSFSTLEIQRTEQGDSAMYLCASSFTLTPTYEQYFGPGTRLTVT.

This chain uses TRBV6-6 with TRBJ1-6; D uncertain. Germline CDR1 MNHNY, CDR2 SVGAGI (reference sequence). V dropped 6 bases and J dropped 8 bases, with 14 bases sitting between them. This CDR3 spans 14 amino acids. This CDR3 is CASRPPGWDSPLHF. DNA for the CDR3: TGTGCCAGCAGGCCTCCGGGTTGGGATTCACCCCTCCACTTT.

This clone was detected once. The rearrangement joins TRBV19 to TRBJ2-4; no reliable D call. From germline, CDR1 is LNHDA and CDR2 SQIVND (reference sequence). V lost 3 bases to trimming and J lost 5 bases, with 14 bases between them. The CDR3 totals 15 residues. As DNA, the CDR3 is TGTGCCAGTAGTATTACTACGGCGTCTCAAAACATTCAGTACTTC. Residues: CASSITTASQNIQYF.

The gene calls are TRBV30 and TRBJ2-3; no definite D call. Germline V lookup: CDR1 GTSNPN, CDR2 SVGIG (reference sequence). The CDR3 totals 14 residues. Trimming left V 2 bases short and J 5 bases short, with 14 bases between. Here the CDR3 reads CAWSTSSWKDTQYF. CDR3 nucleotides: TGTGCCTGGAGTACCTCTTCTTGGAAAGATACGCAGTATTTT.